This passage covers 29 T cell receptor beta chains from one sample sequenced in a study of monozygotic twins with inflammatory bowel disease. Following a re-call of the 5' RACE reads, TCRdb has one entry per CDR3 protein and lacks DNA. The listing records around 380,000 distinct CDR3 sequences. Sequenced material: blood. These TCRs come from a human donor with ulcerative colitis or Crohn's disease, or a healthy co-twin of an affected twin (not recorded which).

The chain joins TRBV12-3 or TRBV12-4 to TRBJ1-5; TCRdb indicates TRBD1, and absent DNA this call remains unverified. This CDR3 is built from 14 residues. CDR3 loop: CASSFANGGQPQHF.

V usage is TRBV2 and J usage is TRBJ1-1. This CDR3 has 17 amino acids. Per germline, CDR1 SNHLY and CDR2 FYNNEI. This CDR3 reads CASSVKPLAGPYTEAFF.

The chain recombines TRBV6-5 with TRBJ1-1. From germline, CDR1 is MNHEY and CDR2 SVGAGI. The CDR3 has 16 residues. The CDR3 sequence is CASSYSGGRRGAEAFF.

The V and J genes are TRBV27 and TRBJ2-7; TCRdb selects TRBD1, and the lack of DNA leaves this call unchecked. Germline values: CDR1 MNHEY, CDR2 SMNVEV (reference sequence). The CDR3 has 15 amino acids. This chain's CDR3 is CASRFGGRDSYEQYF.

The J gene is TRBJ2-5, the V gene TRBV5-1; TCRdb names TRBD1, which stays unverified in the absence of DNA. CDR1 is SGHRS, CDR2 YFSETQ, per germline. The CDR3 spans 15 residues. CDR3 region: CASSLAPGGAETQYF.

CDR3 in amino acids: CASSLRAVFNTEAFF. V is TRBV12-3 or TRBV12-4 and J is TRBJ1-1. The CDR3 has 15 residues.

The V call is TRBV20-1, the J call TRBJ2-2; TCRdb's D gene call, TRBD1, goes unchecked for lack of DNA. CDR1 is DFQATT, CDR2 SNEGSKA, per germline (reference sequence). This CDR3 is 17 amino acids long. CDR3 amino acids: CSANRGRGIANTGELFF.

This rearrangement joins TRBV3-1 to TRBJ1-1; the D call of TRBD1 rests on TCRdb alone, since no DNA is present to check it. Germline V CDR1 and CDR2: LGHDT, YNNKEL (reference sequence). The CDR3 totals 16 residues. The CDR3 loop is CASSRVTGDTNTEAFF.

The chain uses TRBV19 and TRBJ1-1; there is no DNA to check the TCRdb D call of TRBD1. Germline values: CDR1 LNHDA, CDR2 SQIVND (reference sequence). The CDR3 runs to 15 residues. The chain's CDR3 is CASSIKGGGGTEAFF.

CDR3 sequence: CASSLLDIRTEAFF. This chain connects TRBV7-9 to TRBJ1-1. The CDR3 length is 14 residues. Germline values: CDR1 SEHNR, CDR2 FQNEAQ (reference sequence).

The V and J genes are TRBV5-1 and TRBJ1-1; TCRdb calls TRBD1, which cannot be checked without DNA. The CDR3 runs to 14 residues. Per the germline V gene, CDR1 is SGHRS and CDR2 is YFSETQ. The CDR3 loop is CASSSQGTDTEAFF.

The rearrangement links TRBV5-4 to TRBJ1-1. The CDR3 consists of 14 residues. CDR1 and CDR2 (germline): SGHNT, YYREEE (reference sequence). The CDR3 spells CASSPGGSITEAFF.

This sequence joins TRBV30 and TRBJ1-5; the D call of TRBD1 rests on TCRdb alone, since no DNA is present to check it. The CDR3 length is 15 residues. In germline, CDR1 is GTSNPN, CDR2 SVGIG (reference sequence). CDR3: CACSKGTVSNQPQHF.

This chain uses TRBV20-1 with TRBJ2-7; the D call from TCRdb, TRBD2, cannot be confirmed without DNA. The CDR3 extends over 16 amino acids. CDR1 is DFQATT and CDR2 is SNEGSKA in the germline V gene (reference sequence). CDR3 region: CSARDQRRGITKEQYF.

The J gene is TRBJ1-2, the V gene TRBV3-1; TCRdb calls TRBD1, which cannot be checked without DNA. The CDR3 is 16 amino acids. The V gene's germline CDR1 is LGHDT and CDR2 YNNKEL (reference sequence). CDR3 amino acids: CASSRVGRTGKYGYTF.

The chain has TRBV5-1 and TRBJ2-5. Looked up from germline, CDR1 is SGHRS and CDR2 is YFSETQ. The CDR3 runs 13 residues. CDR3 sequence reads: CASSSVSQETQYF.

V and J are TRBV6-2 or TRBV6-3 and TRBJ2-7; TCRdb outputs TRBD1, but without DNA this stays unchecked. The CDR3 sequence is 17 residues long. Germline CDR1 and CDR2: MNHEY and SVGEGT. CDR3 sequence: CASSYSFVGDRGGEQYF.

V usage is TRBV7-2 and J usage is TRBJ1-5. From germline, CDR1 is SGHTA and CDR2 FQGNSA. The CDR3 is 15 amino acids. The CDR3 loop is CASSLNWEGSQPQHF.

The chain recombines TRBV20-1 with TRBJ1-2. The CDR3 contains 14 residues. Germline lookup yields CDR1 DFQATT and CDR2 SNEGSKA (reference sequence). The CDR3: CSARVWRLNYGYTF.

CDR3 region: CASSLSVTPHNQPQHF. The V call is TRBV5-6, the J call TRBJ1-5. The CDR3 spans 16 residues. Per the germline V gene, CDR1 is SGHDT and CDR2 is YYEEEE.

The rearrangement links TRBV5-1 to TRBJ2-3; TCRdb designates TRBD2, a call that cannot be tested without DNA. The V gene's germline CDR1 is SGHRS and CDR2 YFSETQ. The CDR3 loop spans 18 amino acids. CDR3 in amino acids: CASSRGTSGGPSTDTQYF. The full variable domain, with the rest looked up from reference TRBV5-1 and TRBJ2-3, is KAGVTQTPRYLIKTRGQQVTLSCSPISGHRSVSWYQQTPGQGLQFLFEYFSETQRNKGNFPGRFSGRQFSNSRSEMNVSTLELGDSALYLCASSRGTSGGPSTDTQYFGPGTRLTVL.

The V and J genes are TRBV6-6 and TRBJ2-1; TCRdb's assignment of TRBD1 cannot be checked, as there is no DNA. Germline CDR1 MNHNY, CDR2 SVGAGI (reference sequence). The CDR3 contains 13 residues. The CDR3 loop is CASSLQGFSRPFF.

The genes are TRBV24-1 and TRBJ2-2; the TRBD1 assignment by TCRdb is unverifiable without DNA. CDR1 is KGHDR, CDR2 SFDVKD, per germline. The CDR3 has 16 amino acids. The CDR3 reads CATSDFGTGLTGELFF.

V usage is TRBV7-2 and J usage is TRBJ2-5; without DNA, the TCRdb call of TRBD2 cannot be checked. Germline V lookup: CDR1 SGHTA, CDR2 FQGNSA. The CDR3 runs to 14 residues. CDR3 sequence: CASSLGTFQETQYF.

This chain's CDR3 is CASKPADSQSGANVLTF. J is TRBJ2-6 and V is TRBV19; TCRdb returns TRBD1, unconfirmable since there is no DNA. Germline CDR1 LNHDA, CDR2 SQIVND (reference sequence). The CDR3 consists of 17 residues.

V is TRBV30 and J is TRBJ2-5. The length of the CDR3 is 13 residues. Germline loops: CDR1 GTSNPN, CDR2 SVGIG (reference sequence). The CDR3 sequence: CAWSVLIGETQYF. The whole variable domain, remainder taken from reference TRBV30 and TRBJ2-5, is SQTIHQWPATLVQPVGSPLSLECTVEGTSNPNLYWYRQAAGRGLQLLFYSVGIGQISSEVPQNLSASRPQDRQFILSSKKLLLSDSGFYLCAWSVLIGETQYFGPGTRLLVL.

The rearrangement uses TRBV27 and TRBJ2-1; TCRdb indicates TRBD1, and absent DNA this call remains unverified. The CDR3 extends over 16 amino acids. Germline loops: CDR1 MNHEY, CDR2 SMNVEV (reference sequence). CDR3 residues: CASSAGHGVGDDEQFF.

The chain uses TRBV4-3 and TRBJ2-6. CDR1 is LGHNA and CDR2 is YSLEER in the germline V gene. CDR3 length: 14 residues. The CDR3 here is CASSIDFGANVLTF.

The chain uses TRBV5-1 and TRBJ2-5; TCRdb gives TRBD1 as the D gene, but with no DNA this cannot be confirmed. The CDR3 has 16 amino acids. CDR1 and CDR2 from the germline V gene are SGHRS and YFSETQ. This CDR3 reads CASSSGDEARVETQYF.